A selection of T cell receptor beta chains follows, all from one sample in a study of metastatic and nonmetastatic thyroid tumors. MiXCR was used by TCRdb to re-call the PCR reads. The table lists tens of thousands of clones, 35% to 40% of them singletons. The sequenced sample consisted of tumor tissue. All receptors come from a female donor with papillary thyroid cancer or a benign thyroid nodule (not recorded which). Some clones in this sample may be carry-over from other donors' samples. The CDR3 runs from the conserved cysteine through the conserved F or W. Fields, in order: D gene, V gene, J gene, CDR3 length, clone size, CDR3 DNA, CDR3 protein. A D gene is named only where the DNA matches it firmly. Some rows have no size entry. The others give once, few or many, or a class for an expanded clone.

>TRBD1|TRBV5-1|TRBJ2-1|15|NA
TGCGCCAGCAGCTTTCTGACAGGGGCCCACAATGAGCAGTTCTTC
CASSFLTGAHNEQFF
>NA|TRBV20-1|TRBJ2-1|11|NA
TGCAGTGCTATGAGGTGGGATGAGCAGTTCTTC
CSAMRWDEQFF
>NA|TRBV27|TRBJ2-7|16|NA
TGTGCCAGCAGTAAGGGGGAGGGCCTTGGCTCCTACGAGCAGTACTTC
CASSKGEGLGSYEQYF
>TRBD2|TRBV11-2|TRBJ2-5|18|few
TGTGCCAGCAGCTCTGTACTAGCGGGGGGGCATTCCGAAGAGACCCAGTACTTC
CASSSVLAGGHSEETQYF
>TRBD1|TRBV11-3|TRBJ2-2|14|medium-sized
TGTGCCAGCAGCCCGGACAGGGCGGGCGGGGAGCTGTTTTTT
CASSPDRAGGELFF
>NA|TRBV7-2|TRBJ2-3|13|NA
TGTGCCAGCAGCTTCGGCCTCACAGATACGCAGTATTTT
CASSFGLTDTQYF
>NA|TRBV30|TRBJ1-5|15|NA
TGTGCCTGGAGTGGTGGAAAACAGGGTCGTGAGCCCCAGCATTTT
CAWSGGKQGREPQHF
>TRBD1|TRBV24-1|TRBJ2-1|19|NA
TGTGCCACCAGTGAGCAAACCGCTACAGGGGGTCGCTCCTACAATGAGCAGTTCTTC
CATSEQTATGGRSYNEQFF
>NA|TRBV9|TRBJ2-3|17|few
TGTGCCAGCAGTGACCGGGGGGCTCTAGCTAGCACAGATACGCAGTATTTT
CASSDRGALASTDTQYF
>NA|TRBV28|TRBJ1-6|13|NA
TGTGCCAGCAGCCTAGGGGAAGTGTTACCCCTCCACTTT
CASSLGEVLPLHF
>NA|TRBV12-3/TRBV12-4|TRBJ2-2|16|NA
TGTGCCAGCAGTTTGACCCACGGGGGAATCACCGGGGAGCTGTTTTTT
CASSLTHGGITGELFF
>NA|TRBV6-6|TRBJ2-2|13|few
TGTGCCAGCAGTTACTCGGAAACCGGGGAGCTGTTTTTT
CASSYSETGELFF
>NA|TRBV7-3|TRBJ2-3|13|NA
TGTGCCAGCAGCTTAAGTTCCCCAGATACGCAGTATTTT
CASSLSSPDTQYF
>TRBD1|TRBV6-1|TRBJ2-2|16|NA
TGTGCCAGCAGTGACCGGGACAGGGGCAAGGACGGGGAGCTGTTTTTT
CASSDRDRGKDGELFF
>NA|TRBV27|TRBJ1-5|16|few
TGTGCCAGCAGTTCTCGGAGGGGGTGGGGCAATCAGCCCCAGCATTTT
CASSSRRGWGNQPQHF
>NA|TRBV27|TRBJ2-2|12|NA
TGTGCCAGCAGTCACAGGGCCGGGGAGCTGTTTTTT
CASSHRAGELFF
>TRBD1|TRBV5-1|TRBJ1-3|16|NA
TGCGCCAGCAGCCCTGGACAGGCGATCTCTGGAAACACCATATATTTT
CASSPGQAISGNTIYF
>TRBD1|TRBV20-1|TRBJ1-5|14|NA
TGCAGTGCTTTGGACAGGGGCGGCAATCAGCCCCAGCATTTT
CSALDRGGNQPQHF
>NA|TRBV6-1|TRBJ2-7|13|NA
TGTGCCAGCACCTCCCGGGAGACCTACGAGCAGTACTTC
CASTSRETYEQYF
>TRBD1|TRBV7-7|TRBJ2-7|13|once
TGTGCTAGCAGCGCCCGACAGGGCGGCGAGCAGTACTTC
CASSARQGGEQYF
>TRBD1|TRBV6-1|TRBJ2-2|16|many
TGTGCCAGCACCCCACTACAGGGGAGAAAGACCGGGGAGCTGTTTTTT
CASTPLQGRKTGELFF
>NA|TRBV28|TRBJ2-7|12|few
TGTGCCAGCAGTGGACAGACCTACGAGCAGTACTTC
CASSGQTYEQYF
>NA|TRBV29-1|TRBJ2-7|11|NA
TGCAGCGCTAGTCTTTACTACGAGCAGTACTTC
CSASLYYEQYF
>TRBD1|TRBV10-2|TRBJ2-7|14|many
TGCGCCAGCAGTGGGGACAGGGGAATCTACGAGCAGTACTTC
CASSGDRGIYEQYF
>NA|TRBV7-3|TRBJ2-3|19|NA
TGTGCCAGCAGCTTAACGGCGAGGTCGCCGGATTCCGTCACAGATACGCAGTATTTT
CASSLTARSPDSVTDTQYF
>TRBD1|TRBV6-1|TRBJ1-5|15|NA
TGTGCCAGCAGTAAGACAGGGAATAGCAATCAGCCCCAGCATTTT
CASSKTGNSNQPQHF
>NA|TRBV14|TRBJ2-7|12|NA
TGTGCCAGCAGCCAAATAAAGGTCGAGCAGTACTTC
CASSQIKVEQYF
>NA|TRBV20-1|TRBJ2-7|13|NA
TGCAGTGCTAGGGAGACAGAGTCCTACGAGCAGTACTTC
CSARETESYEQYF